This TCR beta chain was sequenced during a study of OX40 agonist ivuxolimab in advanced cancers. Study-level information: Three patients, one with hepatocellular carcinoma and two with cutaneous melanoma, achieved partial responses. Study results and limitations: Researchers did not establish what antigens the expanded peripheral T cells target. With doses of 0.1 to 3.0 mg/kg, CD4+ and CD8+ blood T cells had undergone clonal expansion by week 6. Fewer expanded clones were found on average in CD4+ than in CD8+ T cells.

As to this clone: What it recognizes is unknown.

The table came from immunoSEQ multiplex PCR; TCRdb's copy has only in-frame clones and leaves some out. The sample includes about 68,000 clones, 91% of them seen just once. CDR1 and CDR2 (germline): LNHNV, YYDKDF (reference sequence). This CDR3 spans 17 amino acids. V was trimmed by 5 bases and J by 3 bases, leaving 20 bases between them. Source: CD4+ or CD8+ T cells sorted from blood, taken in a trial of the OX40 agonist ivuxolimab. The receptor's source is an adult with an advanced solid tumor such as melanoma, head and neck, liver or kidney cancer. The V gene is TRBV15, the J gene TRBJ1-5; D possibly corresponds to TRBD1 (6 bases). In DNA, the CDR3 is TGTGCCACCAGCCCTGAGTGGGACACCACCACCAATCAGCCCCAGCATTTT. This encodes CATSPEWDTTTNQPQHF.